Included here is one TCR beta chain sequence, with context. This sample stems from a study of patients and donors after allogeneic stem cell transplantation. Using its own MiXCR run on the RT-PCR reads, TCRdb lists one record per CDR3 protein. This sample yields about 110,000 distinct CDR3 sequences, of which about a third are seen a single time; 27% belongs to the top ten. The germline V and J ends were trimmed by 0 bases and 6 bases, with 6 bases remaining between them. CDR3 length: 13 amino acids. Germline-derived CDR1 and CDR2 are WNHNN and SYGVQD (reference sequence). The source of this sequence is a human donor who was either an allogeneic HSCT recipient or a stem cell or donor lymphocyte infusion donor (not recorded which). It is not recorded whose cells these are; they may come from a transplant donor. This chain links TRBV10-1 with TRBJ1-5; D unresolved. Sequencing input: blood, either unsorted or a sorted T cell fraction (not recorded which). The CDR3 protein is CASSESPGQPQHF. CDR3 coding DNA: TGCGCCAGCAGTGAGTCGCCTGGTCAGCCCCAGCATTTT.